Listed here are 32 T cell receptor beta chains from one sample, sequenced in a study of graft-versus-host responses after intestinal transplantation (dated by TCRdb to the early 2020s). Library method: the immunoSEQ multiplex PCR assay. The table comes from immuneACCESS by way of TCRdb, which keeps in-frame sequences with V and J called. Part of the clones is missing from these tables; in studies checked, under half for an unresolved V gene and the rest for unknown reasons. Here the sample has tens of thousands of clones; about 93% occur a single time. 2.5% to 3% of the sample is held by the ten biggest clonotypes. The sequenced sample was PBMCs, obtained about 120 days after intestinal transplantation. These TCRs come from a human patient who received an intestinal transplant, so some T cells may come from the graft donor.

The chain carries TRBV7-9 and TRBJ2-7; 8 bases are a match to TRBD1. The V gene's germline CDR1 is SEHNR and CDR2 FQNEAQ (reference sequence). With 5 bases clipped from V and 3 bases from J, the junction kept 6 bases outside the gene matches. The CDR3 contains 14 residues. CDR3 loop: CASSETGVIYEQYF. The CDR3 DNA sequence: TGTGCCAGCAGCGAGACAGGGGTAATCTACGAGCAGTACTTC.

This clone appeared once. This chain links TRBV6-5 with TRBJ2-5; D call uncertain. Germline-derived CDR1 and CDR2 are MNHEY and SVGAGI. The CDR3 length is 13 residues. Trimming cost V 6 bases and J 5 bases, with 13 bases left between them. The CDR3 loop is CASSAAGLETQYF. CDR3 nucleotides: TGTGCCAGCAGCGCCGCCGGTCTGGAGACCCAGTACTTC.

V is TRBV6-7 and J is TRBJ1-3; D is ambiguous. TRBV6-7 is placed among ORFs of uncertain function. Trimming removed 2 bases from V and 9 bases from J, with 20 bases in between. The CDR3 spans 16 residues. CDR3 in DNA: TGTGCCAGCAGTTACCCGGAAGAGCCGACCCGTGGCACCATATATTTT. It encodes CASSYPEEPTRGTIYF.

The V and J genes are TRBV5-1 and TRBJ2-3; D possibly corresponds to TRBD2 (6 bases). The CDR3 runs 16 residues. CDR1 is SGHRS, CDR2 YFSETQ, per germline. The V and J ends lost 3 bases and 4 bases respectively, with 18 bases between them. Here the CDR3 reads CASSSNLAVRADTQYF. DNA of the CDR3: TGCGCCAGCAGCTCCAACTTAGCGGTGAGGGCAGATACGCAGTATTTT.

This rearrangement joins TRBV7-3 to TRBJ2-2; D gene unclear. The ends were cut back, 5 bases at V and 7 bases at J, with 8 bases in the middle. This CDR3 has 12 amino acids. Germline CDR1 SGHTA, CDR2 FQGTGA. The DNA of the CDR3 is TGTGCCAGCAGCCAGGCCGGCGGGGAGCTGTTTTTT. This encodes CASSQAGGELFF.

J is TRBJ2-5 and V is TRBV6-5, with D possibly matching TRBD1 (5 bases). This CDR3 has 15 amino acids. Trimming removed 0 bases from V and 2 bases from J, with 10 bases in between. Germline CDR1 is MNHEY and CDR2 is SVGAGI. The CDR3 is CASSYSTVLQETQYF. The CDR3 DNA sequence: TGTGCCAGCAGTTACTCGACAGTCTTGCAAGAGACCCAGTACTTC.

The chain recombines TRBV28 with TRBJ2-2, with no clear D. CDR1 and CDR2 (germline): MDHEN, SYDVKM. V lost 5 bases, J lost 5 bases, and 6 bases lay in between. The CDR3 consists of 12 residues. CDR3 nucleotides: TGTGCCAGCAGTCCCTGGACCGGGGAGCTGTTTTTT. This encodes CASSPWTGELFF.

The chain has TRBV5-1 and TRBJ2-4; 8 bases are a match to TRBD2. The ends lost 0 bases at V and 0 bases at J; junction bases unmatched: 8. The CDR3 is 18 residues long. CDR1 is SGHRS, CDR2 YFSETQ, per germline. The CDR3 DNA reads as TGCGCCAGCAGCTTGGTATTAGCGGGGAGTTTAGCCAAAAACATTCAGTACTTC. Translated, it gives CASSLVLAGSLAKNIQYF.

Here the CDR3 DNA reads TGTGCCAGCAGTTACAGGGGGATGAGCTCCTACGAGCAGTACTTC. This encodes CASSYRGMSSYEQYF. This chain links TRBV6-5 with TRBJ2-7; a possible D gene is TRBD1 (6 bases). The CDR3 is made up of 15 amino acids. Trimming took off 2 bases at V and 0 bases at J, with 11 bases between the two ends. Germline loops: CDR1 MNHEY, CDR2 SVGAGI.

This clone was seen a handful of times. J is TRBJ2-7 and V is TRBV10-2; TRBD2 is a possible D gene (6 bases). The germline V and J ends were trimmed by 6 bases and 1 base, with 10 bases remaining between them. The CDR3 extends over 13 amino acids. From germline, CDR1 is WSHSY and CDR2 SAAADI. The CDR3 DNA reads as TGCGCCAGCAGGCTCGGGGGATCCTACGAGCAGTACTTC. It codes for CASRLGGSYEQYF.

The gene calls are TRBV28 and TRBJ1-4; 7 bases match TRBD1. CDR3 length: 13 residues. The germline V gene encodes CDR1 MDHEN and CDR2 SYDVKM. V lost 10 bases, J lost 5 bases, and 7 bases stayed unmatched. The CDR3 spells CAIGGGANEKLFF. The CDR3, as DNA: TGTGCCATCGGAGGGGGCGCGAATGAAAAACTGTTTTTT.

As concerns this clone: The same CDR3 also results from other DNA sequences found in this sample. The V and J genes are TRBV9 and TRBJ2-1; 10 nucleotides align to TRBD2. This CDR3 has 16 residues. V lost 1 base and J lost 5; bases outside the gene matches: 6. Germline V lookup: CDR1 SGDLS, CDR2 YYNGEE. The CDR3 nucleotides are TGTGCCAGCAGCGTAAGTCTAGCGGGAGCTCACAATGAGCAGTTCTTC. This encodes CASSVSLAGAHNEQFF.

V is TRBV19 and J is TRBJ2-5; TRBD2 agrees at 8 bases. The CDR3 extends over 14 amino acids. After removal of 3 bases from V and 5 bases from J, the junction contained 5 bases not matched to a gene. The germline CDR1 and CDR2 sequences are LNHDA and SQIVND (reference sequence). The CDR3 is CASSIGGRTETQYF. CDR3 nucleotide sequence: TGTGCCAGTAGTATTGGCGGGAGGACGGAGACCCAGTACTTC.

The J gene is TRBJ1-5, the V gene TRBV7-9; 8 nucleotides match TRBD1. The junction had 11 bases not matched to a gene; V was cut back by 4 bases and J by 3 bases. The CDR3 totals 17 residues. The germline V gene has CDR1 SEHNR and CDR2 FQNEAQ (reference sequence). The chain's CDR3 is CASSSGQGLGFNQPQHF. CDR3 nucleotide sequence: TGTGCCAGCAGCTCAGGACAGGGCCTGGGCTTCAATCAGCCCCAGCATTTT.

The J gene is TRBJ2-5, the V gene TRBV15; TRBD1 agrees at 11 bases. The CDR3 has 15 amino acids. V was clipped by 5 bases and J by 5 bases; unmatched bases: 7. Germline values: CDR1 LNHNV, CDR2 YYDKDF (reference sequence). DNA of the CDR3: TGTGCCACCAGCGGCGGACAGGGGGCTCCGGAGACCCAGTACTTC. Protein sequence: CATSGGQGAPETQYF.

This CDR3 is CASSLAGAPFSGANVLTF. The CDR3 region has the DNA TGTGCCAGTAGTCTAGCGGGAGCTCCTTTCTCTGGGGCCAACGTCCTGACTTTC. This rearrangement joins TRBV19 to TRBJ2-6; 10 bases map to TRBD2. The V gene end was trimmed by 5 bases and the J gene end by 0 bases; junction bases not matched to a gene: 7. The CDR3 is 18 residues long. Germline assignment: CDR1 LNHDA and CDR2 SQIVND (reference sequence).

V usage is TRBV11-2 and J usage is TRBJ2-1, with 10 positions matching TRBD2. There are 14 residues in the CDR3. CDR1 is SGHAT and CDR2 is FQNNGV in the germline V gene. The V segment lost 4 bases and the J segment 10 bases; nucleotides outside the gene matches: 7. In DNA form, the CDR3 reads TGTGCCAGCAGCTCCCCAGCGGGGGGGGGAGAGCAGTTCTTC. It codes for CASSSPAGGGEQFF.

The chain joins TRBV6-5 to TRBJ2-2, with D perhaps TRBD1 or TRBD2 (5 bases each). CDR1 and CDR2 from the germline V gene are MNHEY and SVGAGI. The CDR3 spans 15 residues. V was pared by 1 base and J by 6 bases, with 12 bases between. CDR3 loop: CASSYLQARAGELFF. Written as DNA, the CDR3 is TGTGCCAGCAGTTACTTACAGGCGAGGGCCGGGGAGCTGTTTTTT.

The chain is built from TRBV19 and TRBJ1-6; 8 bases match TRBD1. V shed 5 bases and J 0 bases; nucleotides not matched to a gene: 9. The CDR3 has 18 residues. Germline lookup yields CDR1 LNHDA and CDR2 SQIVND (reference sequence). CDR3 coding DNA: TGTGCCAGTAGTGCCCGACAGGGGTCCGACTCCTATAATTCACCCCTCCACTTT. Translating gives CASSARQGSDSYNSPLHF.

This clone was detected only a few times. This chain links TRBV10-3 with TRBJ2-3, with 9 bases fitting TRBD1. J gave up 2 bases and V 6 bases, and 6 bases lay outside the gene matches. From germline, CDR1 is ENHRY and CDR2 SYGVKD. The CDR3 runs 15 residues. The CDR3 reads CAIRPGTGTTDTQYF. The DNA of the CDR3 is TGTGCCATCAGGCCCGGGACAGGGACCACAGATACGCAGTATTTT.

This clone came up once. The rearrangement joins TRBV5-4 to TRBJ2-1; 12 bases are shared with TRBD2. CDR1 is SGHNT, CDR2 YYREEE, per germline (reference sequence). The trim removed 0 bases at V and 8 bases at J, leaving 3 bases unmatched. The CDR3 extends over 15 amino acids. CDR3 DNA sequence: TGTGCCAGCAGCTTGGGACTAGCGGGAGATGATGAGCAGTTCTTC. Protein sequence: CASSLGLAGDDEQFF.

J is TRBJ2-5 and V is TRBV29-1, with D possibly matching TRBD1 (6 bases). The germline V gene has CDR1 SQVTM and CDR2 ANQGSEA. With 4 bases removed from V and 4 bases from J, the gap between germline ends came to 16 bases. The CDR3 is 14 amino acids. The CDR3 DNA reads TGCAGCGTTGGGGGGCAGACAGTGGGAGAGACCCAGTACTTC. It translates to CSVGGQTVGETQYF.

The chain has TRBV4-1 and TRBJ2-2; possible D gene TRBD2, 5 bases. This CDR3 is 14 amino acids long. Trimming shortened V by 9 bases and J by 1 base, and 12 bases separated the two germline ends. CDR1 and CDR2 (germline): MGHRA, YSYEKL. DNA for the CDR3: TGCGCCAGTCTGGACTTCCTGAACACCGGGGAGCTGTTTTTT. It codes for CASLDFLNTGELFF.

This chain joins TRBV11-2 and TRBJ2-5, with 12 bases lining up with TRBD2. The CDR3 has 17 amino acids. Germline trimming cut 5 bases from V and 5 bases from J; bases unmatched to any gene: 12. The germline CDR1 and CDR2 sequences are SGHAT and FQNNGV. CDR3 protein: CASSPPLAGGPWETQYF. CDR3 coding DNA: TGTGCCAGCAGCCCGCCGCTAGCGGGAGGGCCGTGGGAGACCCAGTACTTC. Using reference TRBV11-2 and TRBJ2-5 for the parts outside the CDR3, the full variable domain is EAGVAQSPRYKIIEKRQSVAFWCNPISGHATLYWYQQILGQGPKLLIQFQNNGVVDDSQLPKDRFSAERLKGVDSTLKIQPAKLEDSAVYLCASSPPLAGGPWETQYFGPGTRLLVL.

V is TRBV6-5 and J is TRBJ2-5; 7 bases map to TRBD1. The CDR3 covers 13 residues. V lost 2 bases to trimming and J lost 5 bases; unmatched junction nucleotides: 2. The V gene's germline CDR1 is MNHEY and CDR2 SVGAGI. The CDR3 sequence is CASSYRGQETQYF. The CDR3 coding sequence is TGTGCCAGCAGTTACAGGGGGCAGGAGACCCAGTACTTC.

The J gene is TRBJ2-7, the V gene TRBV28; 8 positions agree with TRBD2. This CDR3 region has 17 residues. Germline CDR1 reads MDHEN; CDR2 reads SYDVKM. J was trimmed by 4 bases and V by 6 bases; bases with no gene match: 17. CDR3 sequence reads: CASSPTGGALGEYEQYF. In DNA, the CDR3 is TGTGCCAGCAGCCCTACGGGAGGGGCCCTTGGTGAATACGAGCAGTACTTC.

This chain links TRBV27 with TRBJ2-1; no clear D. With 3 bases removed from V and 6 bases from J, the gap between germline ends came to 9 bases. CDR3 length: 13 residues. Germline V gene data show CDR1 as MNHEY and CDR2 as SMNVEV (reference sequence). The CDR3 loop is CASSFSVGNEQFF. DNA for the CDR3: TGTGCCAGCAGTTTTTCGGTCGGCAATGAGCAGTTCTTC.

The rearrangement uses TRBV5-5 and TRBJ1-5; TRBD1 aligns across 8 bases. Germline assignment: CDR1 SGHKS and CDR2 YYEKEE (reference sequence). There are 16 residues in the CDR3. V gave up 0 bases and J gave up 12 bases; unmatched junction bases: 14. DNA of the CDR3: TGTGCCAGCAGCTTGGCCGCGACAGGGGTTGTTGGGCGCCAGCATTTT. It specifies CASSLAATGVVGRQHF.

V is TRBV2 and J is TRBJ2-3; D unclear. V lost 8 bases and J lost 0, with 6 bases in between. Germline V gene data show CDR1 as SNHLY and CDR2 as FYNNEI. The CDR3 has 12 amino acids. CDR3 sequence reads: CASQPSTDTQYF. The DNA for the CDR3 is TGTGCCAGCCAGCCTAGCACAGATACGCAGTATTTT.

CDR3 sequence: CASSDYTGQETQYF. CDR3 DNA: TGTGCCAGCAGTGATTATACTGGCCAAGAGACCCAGTACTTC. The gene calls are TRBV2 and TRBJ2-5; D unclear. Trimming took 3 bases from V and 1 from J, leaving 9 bases between them. The CDR3 has 14 amino acids. Germline CDR1 is SNHLY and CDR2 is FYNNEI.

For the CDR3, the DNA is TGTGCCAGCAGCCTTGGGGTCCTGGGGAACACTGAAGCTTTCTTT. This gives the protein CASSLGVLGNTEAFF. This chain uses TRBV7-2 with TRBJ1-1; D not resolved. The V gene's germline CDR1 is SGHTA and CDR2 FQGNSA. Deletions cut 5 bases from V and 1 base from J, with 14 bases between. The CDR3 length is 15 residues.

This chain's CDR3 is CASSLGGSLGEQYF. The CDR3 DNA is TGTGCCAGCAGCTTGGGGGGGTCCCTAGGCGAGCAGTACTTC. The chain employs TRBV13 and TRBJ2-7, with 7 bases fitting TRBD2. The CDR3 runs 14 residues. The trim removed 3 bases at V and 6 bases at J, leaving 8 bases unmatched. Looked up from germline, CDR1 is PRHDT and CDR2 is FYEKMQ (reference sequence).